The T cell receptor (beta chain) described here comes from a study of T cell responses to AZD1222 COVID-19 vaccine. Notes on the study in general: Spike-specific TCR repertoires showed rising breadth and depth after two AZD1222 doses. None of the repertoires were sampled until the peak T cell response had passed. Clonal diversity was possibly underestimated; the donors were predominantly white British and more often female. At baseline, just six or seven AZD1222 recipients tested seropositive.

On this clone itself: The antigen is not known.

V was shortened by 0 bases and J by 6 bases, with 12 bases between the two germline ends. The CDR3 has 14 amino acids. CDR1 MNHEY and CDR2 SVGAGI come from the germline V gene. The protocol was immunoSEQ multiplex PCR, while the TCRdb copy is restricted to in-frame clones and leaves out a portion. This sample yields fewer than 180,000 clones, of which more than 90% are seen a single time; approximately 3.5% belongs to the top ten. The chain recombines TRBV6-5 with TRBJ2-7; D is undetermined. This sample comprised peripheral blood, obtained 28 days after the second AZD1222 dose. This clonotype originated in an adult who received the AZD1222 COVID-19 vaccine. This CDR3 reads CASSYSRQSAEQYF. The DNA for the CDR3 is TGTGCCAGCAGTTACTCCCGCCAGAGCGCCGAGCAGTACTTC.